Following are 9 T cell receptor beta chains from one sample sequenced in a study of regulatory T cells in long-lasting Graves disease (dated by TCRdb to about 2021). According to the study, the label for this sample's time point signals: newly diagnosed GD, antithyroid drugs for less than 3 months. For both TCR sequencing and RNA sequencing, RNA was extracted from PBMCs using TRIzol. The library was obtained by multiplex PCR. Sequencing took place on an Illumina HiSeq 4000. TCR beta libraries were built with iRepertoire HTBI primers and Arm-PCR amplification of CDR3 regions. Using fastp at Q25 and MiXCR, TCRdb reprocessed the public reads and kept productive beta chains. Each CDR3 protein appears once, grouped with its most common genes and DNA. A total of roughly 560,000 distinct CDR3 sequences appear in this sample, about 12% of them only once. The ten biggest clones cover 8% to 10% of the sample.

This sample also appeared in a second study, on T cells in Graves' hyperthyroidism and ophthalmopathy.

The source material was peripheral blood mononuclear cells (PBMCs), sampled at new diagnosis, from a patient treated with antithyroid drugs. All receptors derive from a young woman with Graves disease. Donor details come from another sample of the same person, matched by shared clones.

This chain uses TRBV25-1 with TRBJ2-1; the D call may be TRBD1 or TRBD2 (7 bases each). This CDR3 contains 15 residues. The germline V gene has CDR1 MGHDK and CDR2 SYGVNS. V lost 1 base and J 12 bases, leaving 19 bases between the germline ends. For the CDR3, the DNA is TGTGCCAGCAGTGAATCTCGGAGCGGGACAGATGGGCAGTTCTTC. This sequence encodes CASSESRSGTDGQFF.

This chain links TRBV19 with TRBJ2-2; D may correspond to TRBD1 or TRBD2 (6 bases each). V lost 2 bases and J lost 2, with 9 bases in between. Per the germline V gene, CDR1 is LNHDA and CDR2 is SQIVND (reference sequence). The CDR3 spans 15 residues. The CDR3 nucleotides read TGTGCCAGTAGTATAAGGGGGGCAAACACCGGGGAGCTGTTTTTT. Translating gives CASSIRGANTGELFF.

The sample holds many counts of this clonotype. This chain uses TRBV6-2 or TRBV6-3 with TRBJ1-5; D not certain. Trimming cost V 5 bases and J 6 bases, with 20 bases left between them. Per germline, CDR1 MNHEY and CDR2 SVGEGT. This CDR3 has 16 amino acids. The CDR3: CASSLWTVFGSQPQHF. In nucleotides, the CDR3 is TGTGCCAGCAGTCTATGGACGGTTTTCGGCAGTCAGCCCCAGCATTTT.

In its sample, this clonotype was seen many times. The chain joins TRBV3-1 to TRBJ2-7, with TRBD2 as a possible D gene (5 bases). The CDR3 is 17 residues long. V was clipped by 0 bases and J by 2 bases, with 17 bases between them. Germline CDR1 reads LGHDT; CDR2 reads YNNKEL (reference sequence). CDR3 bases: TGTGCCAGCAGCCAAGATCAACCCCCTGACGGGGCCTACGAGCAGTACTTC. Translating it yields CASSQDQPPDGAYEQYF.

This clonotype showed up just a few times. This chain connects TRBV5-1 to TRBJ2-7; 7 bases align to TRBD2. Germline CDR1 and CDR2: SGHRS and YFSETQ. With V trimmed by 4 bases and J by 0 bases, 7 bases remained unmatched. The CDR3 runs to 15 residues. The CDR3 sequence: CASSPRGGSSYEQYF. The CDR3 nucleotides read TGCGCCAGCAGCCCTCGGGGCGGGAGCTCCTACGAGCAGTACTTC. The full variable domain, its missing parts supplied by reference TRBV5-1 and TRBJ2-7, is KAGVTQTPRYLIKTRGQQVTLSCSPISGHRSVSWYQQTPGQGLQFLFEYFSETQRNKGNFPGRFSGRQFSNSRSEMNVSTLELGDSALYLCASSPRGGSSYEQYFGPGTRLTVT.

This clonotype has ten or more counts. The chain couples TRBV20-1 to TRBJ2-1, with 7 bases aligning to TRBD2. The germline V gene encodes CDR1 DFQATT and CDR2 SNEGSKA (reference sequence). V lost 0 bases, J lost 6 bases, and 8 bases stayed unmatched. The CDR3 has 15 amino acids. CDR3 protein: CSARDRSGTPNEQFF. The CDR3 DNA sequence: TGCAGTGCTAGAGATCGGAGCGGGACTCCCAATGAGCAGTTCTTC.

This clonotype was found many times. This sequence joins TRBV24-1 and TRBJ1-4, with unresolved D. CDR3 size: 14 residues. Germline-derived CDR1 and CDR2 are KGHDR and SFDVKD. V lost 3 bases, J lost 3 bases, and 7 bases lay in between. The chain's CDR3 is CATSDGRANEKLFF. Here the CDR3 DNA reads TGTGCCACCAGTGATGGACGGGCTAATGAAAAACTGTTTTTT.

CDR3 DNA: TGCGCCAGCACCGGTAGCGGGAGTACCACAGATACGCAGTATTTT. It codes for CASTGSGSTTDTQYF. The chain is built from TRBV5-1 and TRBJ2-3; 9 nucleotides agree with TRBD2. This CDR3 is 15 amino acids long. Losses at the gene ends were 6 bases for V and 2 bases for J; bases not matched to a gene: 7. CDR1 and CDR2 from the germline V gene are SGHRS and YFSETQ.

This clonotype was observed many times. The chain recombines TRBV28 with TRBJ2-7, with 10 positions matching TRBD2. CDR1 is MDHEN, CDR2 SYDVKM, per germline. Trimming at V came to 3 bases and at J to 5 bases, leaving 7 bases not matched to a gene. CDR3 length: 15 amino acids. The CDR3 coding sequence is TGTGCCAGCAGTTTGATTCTAGCGGGAGACCACGAGCAGTACTTC. Encoded protein: CASSLILAGDHEQYF.